The next 22 T cell receptor beta chains were all read from a single sample in a study of T cells in Graves' hyperthyroidism and ophthalmopathy. TCR beta CDR3 regions were amplified from RNA transcripts. During a first-round RT-PCR of the TCR CDR3, the HTBI primer set was used. In TCRdb, the multiplex PCR reads were re-called with MiXCR into one record per CDR3 protein. The sample consists of 250,000 to 300,000 distinct CDR3 sequences, approximately 13% of them appearing once. Specimen: blood. These receptors were collected from a woman aged 40 to 55 with Graves' hyperthyroidism.

This chain connects TRBV28 to TRBJ2-7; D may be TRBD2 (6 bases). The CDR3 loop spans 16 amino acids. V was clipped by 7 bases and J by 3 bases, with 22 bases between them. CDR1 is MDHEN and CDR2 is SYDVKM in the germline V gene. CDR3: CASTGRGDTRFYEQYF. CDR3 bases: TGTGCCAGCACTGGGCGGGGAGACACCCGATTCTACGAGCAGTACTTC. Full variable domain (rest looked up from reference TRBV28 and TRBJ2-7): DVKVTQSSRYLVKRTGEKVFLECVQDMDHENMFWYRQDPGLGLRLIYFSYDVKMKEKGDIPEGYSVSREKKERFSLILESASTNQTSMYLCASTGRGDTRFYEQYFGPGTRLTVT.

This clonotype was counted between two and nine times. V is TRBV6-5 and J is TRBJ1-2; D might be TRBD1 (5 bases). The germline CDR1 and CDR2 sequences are MNHEY and SVGAGI. V lost 0 bases to trimming and J lost 1 base, with 12 bases between them. The length of the CDR3 is 16 residues. The CDR3 bases are TGTGCCAGCAGTTACTCCCCGGGGGAGGGTAACTATGGCTACACCTTC. Amino acids: CASSYSPGEGNYGYTF.

V is TRBV30 and J is TRBJ2-5; D is ambiguous. This CDR3 contains 14 residues. From germline, CDR1 is GTSNPN and CDR2 SVGIG (reference sequence). V was pared by 4 bases and J by 10 bases, with 22 bases between. The CDR3 sequence is CAWTSDPISWVQYF. Here the CDR3 DNA reads TGTGCCTGGACCTCCGACCCGATTTCGTGGGTCCAGTACTTC. Based on the CDR3 plus reference TRBV30 and TRBJ2-5, the full variable domain is SQTIHQWPATLVQPVGSPLSLECTVEGTSNPNLYWYRQAAGRGLQLLFYSVGIGQISSEVPQNLSASRPQDRQFILSSKKLLLSDSGFYLCAWTSDPISWVQYFGPGTRLLVL.

Ten or more counts support this clonotype. This chain uses TRBV3-1 with TRBJ1-1; no reliable D call. The CDR3 contains 13 residues. With 4 bases removed from V and 6 bases from J, the gap between germline ends came to 12 bases. The germline gives CDR1 LGHDT, CDR2 YNNKEL (reference sequence). In DNA form, the CDR3 reads TGTGCCAGCAGCCCTGCGATAGTCGCTGAAGCTTTCTTT. It codes for CASSPAIVAEAFF.

This clonotype was counted a few times. CDR3 sequence (DNA): TGTGCCAGTAGTAGGGCTAGCGGTATGGCTCGGGAGCAGTTCTTC. Its protein product is CASSRASGMAREQFF. The chain employs TRBV19 and TRBJ2-1; 7 nucleotides match TRBD2. The germline CDR1 and CDR2 sequences are LNHDA and SQIVND (reference sequence). The CDR3 loop spans 15 amino acids. V trimming: 4 bases; J trimming: 10 bases; junction bases outside the gene matches: 13.

In the case of this clonotype: A much larger clone lies a single base off, so this may be a read error. V usage is TRBV11-2 and J usage is TRBJ2-3, with no clear D. Germline V CDR1 and CDR2: SGHAT, FQNNGV. This CDR3 region has 15 residues. The CDR3 protein is CVSSLEYNRRDTQYF. DNA of the CDR3: TGTGTCAGCAGCTTAGAGTATAACAGAAGAGATACGCAGTATTTT.

The chain joins TRBV5-4 to TRBJ1-1; 10 bases agree with TRBD1. Germline CDR1 and CDR2: SGHNT and YYREEE (reference sequence). J was trimmed by 11 bases and V by 0 bases; bases with no gene match: 13. CDR3 length: 16 residues. DNA for the CDR3: TGTGCCAGCAGCTTGGACCTGCTTACGACAGGGGGCCAGGCTTTCTTT. It is translated as CASSLDLLTTGGQAFF.

This clonotype showed up just a few times. The chain joins TRBV7-2 to TRBJ2-3; D not resolved. Trimming stripped 2 bases from V and 5 bases from J, with 8 bases between. CDR1 and CDR2 from the germline V gene are SGHTA and FQGNSA. The CDR3 runs to 13 residues. DNA of the CDR3: TGTGCCAGCAGCTTACGAAGAGAAGATACGCAGTATTTT. Translating gives CASSLRREDTQYF.

This clonotype has a handful of counts. The chain recombines TRBV9 with TRBJ2-3; TRBD1 agrees at 7 bases. The V gene end was trimmed by 1 base and the J gene end by 2 bases; junction bases not matched to a gene: 16. Per the germline V gene, CDR1 is SGDLS and CDR2 is YYNGEE. This CDR3 comprises 19 residues. CDR3 amino acids: CASSVSGQPTYSDTDTQYF. The CDR3 bases are TGTGCCAGCAGCGTATCGGGACAGCCAACCTATAGTGACACAGATACGCAGTATTTT.

To note about this clonotype: This could be a read error, since a much larger clone is one nucleotide away. The chain carries TRBV20-1 and TRBJ1-2, with D possibly being TRBD1 (5 bases). The CDR3 contains 14 residues. Germline assignment: CDR1 DFQATT and CDR2 SNEGSKA (reference sequence). In DNA, the CDR3 is TGCAGTGCCGTAGTAGCCCAGGGAGGCTATGGCTACGCCTTC. Protein: CSAVVAQGGYGYAF.

At least ten counts were recorded for this clonotype. V is TRBV24-1 and J is TRBJ1-2, with D unresolved. The CDR3 covers 15 residues. Germline V lookup: CDR1 KGHDR, CDR2 SFDVKD. Trimming removed 0 bases at V and 4 bases at J, with 11 bases between. The CDR3 is CATSDLNQRLYGYTF. CDR3 sequence (DNA): TGTGCCACCAGTGATTTGAACCAGAGGCTCTATGGCTACACCTTC.

This clonotype has at least ten counts. The chain recombines TRBV28 with TRBJ2-1; D may correspond to TRBD1 or TRBD2 (7 bases each). Germline CDR1 reads MDHEN; CDR2 reads SYDVKM. The CDR3 runs 16 residues. The ends were cut back, 5 bases at V and 3 bases at J, with 17 bases in the middle. CDR3 coding DNA: TGTGCCAGCAGTGGGGAGGGGGCCGGTAGCTACAATGAGCAGTTCTTC. Residues: CASSGEGAGSYNEQFF. Supplemented by reference TRBV28 and TRBJ2-1, the full variable domain reads DVKVTQSSRYLVKRTGEKVFLECVQDMDHENMFWYRQDPGLGLRLIYFSYDVKMKEKGDIPEGYSVSREKKERFSLILESASTNQTSMYLCASSGEGAGSYNEQFFGPGTRLTVL.

The table lists this clonotype with many counts. V gene TRBV2 combines with J gene TRBJ2-5, with a weak D call TRBD2 (6 bases). CDR1 and CDR2 (germline): SNHLY, FYNNEI. The ends were cut back, 6 bases at V and 4 bases at J, with 18 bases in the middle. This CDR3 region has 15 residues. The CDR3, as DNA: TGTGCCAGCAGAACTGGGGGGTCCAGTGGAGAGACCCAGTACTTC. Its translation: CASRTGGSSGETQYF.

This clonotype showed up many times. CDR3 protein: CASSVRGRLTETQYF. The CDR3 DNA reads as TGTGCCAGCAGTGTTCGTGGCAGGTTGACGGAGACCCAGTACTTC. The chain has TRBV27 and TRBJ2-5; no reliable D call. Trimming took off 5 bases at V and 5 bases at J, with 18 bases between the two ends. CDR3 length: 15 amino acids. Germline V gene lookup returns CDR1 MNHEY and CDR2 SMNVEV (reference sequence).

This clonotype was observed at least ten times. The limits of the CDR3 on the DNA are not certain, so only TCRdb's listed CDR3 is given. This chain uses TRBV27 with TRBJ2-3. CDR1 is MNHEY and CDR2 is SMNVEV in the germline V gene (reference sequence). Ends included, the CDR3 has 15 residues. CDR3 residues: CASSFLAEESDTQYF.

This rearrangement joins TRBV28 to TRBJ2-1, with 8 bases matching TRBD1. The germline V gene has CDR1 MDHEN and CDR2 SYDVKM. CDR3 length: 17 residues. V gave up 3 bases and J gave up 4 bases; unmatched junction bases: 11. The CDR3 region has the DNA TGTGCCAGCAGTTTGTGGACAGGGTTCCTAGAGTACAATGAGCAGTTCTTC. Translation: CASSLWTGFLEYNEQFF.

This clonotype has ten or more counts. This chain joins TRBV6-1 and TRBJ1-4; TRBD1 might be the D (6 bases). Deletions cut 6 bases from V and 3 bases from J, with 17 bases between. The CDR3 contains 16 residues. Per the germline V gene, CDR1 is MNHNS and CDR2 is SASEGT. In DNA form, the CDR3 reads TGTGCCAGCAGAGCCTCAGACAGGCGAGCTAATGAAAAACTGTTTTTT. It codes for CASRASDRRANEKLFF.

This clonotype has ten or more counts. This chain uses TRBV7-3 with TRBJ1-2, with D perhaps TRBD1 (5 bases). This CDR3 contains 15 residues. V was cut by 0 bases and J by 3 bases, with 11 bases left in between. Germline CDR1 reads SGHTA; CDR2 reads FQGTGA. CDR3 DNA: TGTGCCAGCAGCTTAACTTCGGACAACCACTATGGCTACACCTTC. Translating gives CASSLTSDNHYGYTF.

In its sample, this clonotype was seen many times. This chain joins TRBV6-1 and TRBJ2-7; D is unresolved. CDR1 is MNHNS, CDR2 SASEGT, per germline. V shed 2 bases and J shed 3 bases, with 8 bases lying between them. The CDR3 extends over 13 amino acids. CDR3 coding DNA: TGTGCCAGCAGTGAATACAGCCTCTACGAGCAGTACTTC. It encodes CASSEYSLYEQYF.

This clonotype came up a few times. The genes are TRBV19 and TRBJ1-2; D is possibly TRBD1 (6 bases). Germline values: CDR1 LNHDA, CDR2 SQIVND (reference sequence). The CDR3 covers 17 residues. Trimming took 1 base from V and 3 from J, leaving 18 bases between them. The CDR3 DNA follows: TGTGCCAGTAGTATAGCGGGACACACGGGGCCAGACTATGGCTACACCTTC. This translates into CASSIAGHTGPDYGYTF.

This clonotype occurred many times. The chain employs TRBV12-3 or TRBV12-4 and TRBJ2-1, with a tentative D call TRBD2 (6 bases). The CDR3 sequence is 16 residues long. Trimming cost V 5 bases and J 6 bases, with 20 bases left between them. In DNA form, the CDR3 reads TGTGCCAGCAGTATCTTAAGCGGGTATAGTCCCAATGAGCAGTTCTTC. It codes for CASSILSGYSPNEQFF.

The chain uses TRBV3-1 and TRBJ2-3; 9 bases line up with TRBD2. Trimming took 4 bases from V and 2 from J; bases not matched to a gene: 4. The germline CDR1 and CDR2 sequences are LGHDT and YNNKEL (reference sequence). CDR3 size: 15 residues. The CDR3 DNA sequence: TGTGCCAGCAGCCCGACTAGCGGCCACACAGATACGCAGTATTTT. Its protein is CASSPTSGHTDTQYF.